This note documents a single T cell receptor beta chain sequence. This specimen comes from a study of blood T cell repertoires in COVID-19. Study overall: Researchers got acute and convalescent COVID-19 samples from the United States, Italy and Spain. In each case, the material was cDNA or gDNA derived from T cells, B-cell-depleted T cells, or PBMCs.

Original analysis: Nucleated cell counts were estimated from reference gene primer amplification. Profiled with immunoSEQ multiplex PCR; TCRdb holds only in-frame clones, not every one. Clonal size and the V and J genes are those of that table, whereas D and trimming came from the DNA. The sample records more than 40,000 clones, roughly 85% being singletons. The source material was peripheral blood. The source of this sequence is a human donor in a cohort sampled during active COVID-19. The donor label of this sample is uncertain.

CDR3 loop: CASSQGQGETGGYTF. The CDR3 DNA reads as TGTGCCAGCAGCCAAGGACAGGGGGAAACAGGGGGCTACACCTTC. The gene calls are TRBV4-2 and TRBJ1-2; 9 bases agree with TRBD1. Germline V gene sequence: CDR1 LGHNA, CDR2 YNFKEQ. The CDR3 runs 15 residues. V was clipped by 1 base and J by 8 bases; unmatched bases: 8.